Included here is one T cell receptor (beta chain) sequence, with context. The table lists this clonotype with a count of one. No cognate antigen has been identified for it. Per-base qualities were not stored, and no clone one base away is much larger. A lone read gives weak evidence. These data belong to a study of CD8+CD57+ T cells in acquired aplastic anemia (dated by TCRdb to 2017 to 2018). Looking at the study overall: DNA extracted from sorted CD4+ and CD8+ cells had a mean of roughly 3 ug, with a range of 0.2 to 27.4 ug. Healthy donor samples averaged approximately 9.8 million reads for CD4+ and 11 million to 13 million for CD8+ cells. Study-level results and caveats: Patients and healthy controls showed no significant difference in CD8+ Simpson's diversity (P=0.060). Although 25 to 30 CD8+ CDR3 sequences were shared by patients and controls, these sequences appeared highly expressed in patients and within the immunodominant clones of patients.

TCR beta VDJ combination and CDR3 sequence profiling used genomic DNA as the template. An Illumina HiSeq 2000 was used for TCR repertoire sequencing. The paper's data handling went like this. TRBV/TRBJ rearrangement plots, CDR3 size and DJ length profiles, and Simpson's diversity index were used to evaluate the repertoires. Whichever DNA sequence was most abundant in the deep sequencing data was defined as the immunodominant clone. CDR3 amino acid sequences were checked for sharing between subjects and were compared against published repertoires and the VDJdb database. TCRdb itself trimmed the public reads at Q25 with fastp, ran MiXCR and retained productive beta chains. Every CDR3 protein is listed once, alongside the most common genes and DNA of its rows. TCRdb, not the original authors, processed these V and J calls. The sample contains about 400,000 distinct CDR3 sequences, about two thirds of them found a single time. The biggest ten clones account for 3% to 5% of the sample.

In this study, sorted CD4+ and CD8+ T cells from the blood of healthy subjects and of severe aplastic anemia patients had their TCR repertoires deep-sequenced. Ficoll-Paque density gradient centrifugation was used to isolate peripheral blood mononuclear cells. Before DNA extraction, CD4+ and CD8+ T cells were sorted with FACS or magnetic beads. The germline V gene encodes CDR1 ENHRY and CDR2 SYGVKD. Spanning cysteine to phenylalanine, the CDR3 consists of 15 amino acids. The sequence is cut down to CDR3 DNA, 45 bases in frame from base 1. V is cut by 1 base and J by 7 bases, and the space between the germline ends is 17 bases.

Sequencing used sorted CD4+, CD8+, or CD8+CD57+ T cells (not recorded which) from PBMCs. This receptor chain uses TRBV10-3 and TRBJ2-7; the D region possibly corresponds to TRBD2 (7 bases align). The sequence was obtained from a human donor in good health, serving as a control. CDR3 reads: CAISEFERGGNEQYF. The sequence in DNA is TGTGCCATCAGTGAGTTCGAGCGCGGGGGCAATGAGCAGTACTTC.